This is a list of T cell receptor beta chains from one sample in a study of T cells after yellow fever vaccination. TCRdb passed the 5' RACE reads through MiXCR, listing each CDR3 protein once. Here the sample spans fewer than 350,000 distinct CDR3 sequences, more than 8.5% being singletons. The sequencing used PBMCs, collected on the day of the first yellow fever vaccination. The receptors were sampled from a man aged 18 to 30 who received the YFV17D yellow fever vaccine. The CDR3 runs from the conserved cysteine through the conserved F or W.

V: TRBV9; CDR3: CASSGTAGYTEAFF
V: TRBV27; CDR3: CASATDGETNYGYTF
V: TRBV24-1; CDR3: CATSDSGQGTGELFF
V: TRBV7-3; CDR3: CASSYGLAPLGNEQFF
V: TRBV7-9; CDR3: CASSPVGPSNEQFF
V: TRBV20-1; CDR3: CSASNDEQYF
V: TRBV5-1; CDR3: CASRRGQAPDTQYF
V: TRBV4-3; CDR3: CASSQEDRGNEQFF
V: TRBV7-9; CDR3: CATITGGYGYTF
V: TRBV29-1; CDR3: CSVDRGRGETQYF
V: TRBV4-2; CDR3: CASSRPPGGSYGYTF
V: TRBV6-5; CDR3: CASSYGETSGVYEQFF
V: TRBV20-1; CDR3: CSARDGVNSYEQYF
V: TRBV5-1; CDR3: CASSQGYNSPLHF
V: TRBV5-1; CDR3: CASSFGANRGETQYF
V: TRBV7-2; CDR3: CASTPGANSPLHF
V: TRBV19; CDR3: CASSVENSPLHF
V: TRBV6-2/TRBV6-3; CDR3: CASSYGTSVGTQYF
V: TRBV23-1; CDR3: CASSQSRESNQPQHF
V: TRBV5-4; CDR3: CASSLGGAGYNEQFF
V: TRBV20-1; CDR3: CSASSSTDYEQYF
V: TRBV20-1; CDR3: CSAPGPNQETQYF
V: TRBV12-3/TRBV12-4; CDR3: CASSQTGGNSPLHF
V: TRBV15; CDR3: CATSRETGEGETQYF
V: TRBV5-4; CDR3: CASSFRGGHYEQYF
V: TRBV5-1; CDR3: CASSLRWGAQETQYF
V: TRBV19; CDR3: CASSITSGTEQFF
V: TRBV5-1; CDR3: CASSLDTSGTDTQYF
V: TRBV7-8; CDR3: CASSSSTASTDTQYF
V: TRBV5-1; CDR3: CASSLRPTSGVQQETQYF
V: TRBV12-3/TRBV12-4; CDR3: CASGLVAGSYGYTF
V: TRBV5-1; CDR3: CASSLAGTTHYNEQFF
V: TRBV10-3; CDR3: CAISETGAGNTIYF
V: TRBV5-4; CDR3: CASSTRVNEQFF
V: TRBV20-1; CDR3: CSARDPRRNTEAFF
V: TRBV7-3; CDR3: CASSQGAPGQGFGYTF
V: TRBV11-2; CDR3: CASSLGSGNAYEQYF
V: TRBV7-6; CDR3: CASSLAGTANTEAFF
V: TRBV20-1; CDR3: CSAYPGDETQYF
V: TRBV10-3; CDR3: CAISESYREDTEAFF
V: TRBV7-2; CDR3: CASSDTGYEQYF
V: TRBV7-2; CDR3: CASNNRVDTEAFF
V: TRBV3-1; CDR3: CASSPSGSPQPQHF
V: TRBV4-2; CDR3: CASSKKSPPPGGMGWETQYF
V: TRBV7-2; CDR3: CASSTPGTAYNEQFF
V: TRBV13; CDR3: CASSLGRGVNTEAFF
V: TRBV5-4; CDR3: CASSLEETGELFF
V: TRBV7-2; CDR3: CASSLDPTDTQYF
V: TRBV11-2; CDR3: CASSPMGRGEADWVYGYTF